The 9 T cell receptor beta chains reported below all come from one sample, sequenced in a study of neurological immune-mediated disorders. TCRdb re-called the 5' RACE reads through MiXCR, storing one row per CDR3 protein. The data show more than 50,000 distinct CDR3 sequences, less than 4% seen once. Sequenced sample: PBMCs. These receptors were taken from a man aged 25 to 40 with multiple sclerosis.

This clonotype was seen many times. V gene TRBV7-3 combines with J gene TRBJ2-5, with 12 nucleotides matching TRBD1. Germline trimming cut 4 bases from V and 5 bases from J; bases unmatched to any gene: 8. Germline V gene sequence: CDR1 SGHTA, CDR2 FQGTGA. This CDR3 is 16 amino acids long. This CDR3 is CASSSKGTGGSETQYF. The CDR3 DNA reads as TGTGCCAGCAGCTCGAAGGGGACAGGGGGCAGTGAGACCCAGTACTTC. The variable domain in full, completed from reference TRBV7-3 and TRBJ2-5, reads GAGVSQTPSNKVTEKGKYVELRCDPISGHTALYWYRQSLGQGPEFLIYFQGTGAADDSGLPNDRFFAVRPEGSVSTLKIQRTERGDSAVYLCASSSKGTGGSETQYFGPGTRLLVL.

A remark on this clonotype: This could be a read error, since a much larger clone is one nucleotide away. This chain uses TRBV6-5 with TRBJ2-3; D is uncertain. This CDR3 contains 13 residues. V lost 6 bases and J lost 8, with 15 bases in between. Germline-derived CDR1 and CDR2 are MNHEY and SVGAGI. The CDR3 is CASRPIADPTQYF. The DNA for the CDR3 is TGTGCCAGCAGGCCCATAGCAGATCCTACGCAGTATTTT.

This clonotype was found many times. The chain couples TRBV20-1 to TRBJ2-7; tentatively, D is TRBD1 or TRBD2 (5 bases each). The CDR3 sequence is 11 residues long. Germline loops: CDR1 DFQATT, CDR2 SNEGSKA (reference sequence). V was pared by 5 bases and J by 7 bases, with 12 bases between. The CDR3 DNA reads as TGCAGTGCTGCGCCGGGGCTGGAGCAGTACTTC. It encodes CSAAPGLEQYF.

This clonotype showed up many times. The V gene is TRBV5-1, the J gene TRBJ1-4; 8 nucleotides agree with TRBD1. CDR1 SGHRS and CDR2 YFSETQ come from the germline V gene. The CDR3 consists of 18 residues. V was clipped by 4 bases and J by 0 bases; unmatched bases: 11. The CDR3: CASSLGTGPFATNEKLFF. The CDR3 DNA sequence: TGCGCCAGCAGCCTCGGGACAGGTCCCTTTGCAACTAATGAAAAACTGTTTTTT.

This clonotype has just a few counts. The rearrangement links TRBV6-2 or TRBV6-3 to TRBJ1-1; D unclear. Trimming left V 5 bases short and J 3 bases short, with 16 bases between. Per the germline V gene, CDR1 is MNHEY and CDR2 is SVGEGT. The CDR3 is made up of 15 amino acids. The CDR3 here is CASSADGQRHTEAFF. In nucleotides, the CDR3 is TGTGCCAGCAGTGCCGATGGCCAGCGACACACTGAAGCTTTCTTT.

This clonotype was seen repeatedly, ten times or more. The rearrangement uses TRBV20-1 and TRBJ1-2; no clear D. Germline CDR1 reads DFQATT; CDR2 reads SNEGSKA (reference sequence). V was trimmed by 5 bases and J by 0 bases, leaving 7 bases between them. CDR3 length equals 12 residues. The CDR3 region has the DNA TGCAGTGCTCTAAATTCTAACTATGGCTACACCTTC. Translating gives CSALNSNYGYTF.

This clonotype was picked up many times. V usage is TRBV5-1 and J usage is TRBJ2-5; a weak D match, TRBD1 (5 bases). V was trimmed by 3 bases and J by 2 bases, leaving 8 bases between them. This CDR3 comprises 13 residues. Per the germline V gene, CDR1 is SGHRS and CDR2 is YFSETQ. The CDR3 region has the DNA TGCGCCAGCAGCTCGGACACTCAAGAGACCCAGTACTTC. The encoded protein is CASSSDTQETQYF. Combining the CDR3 with reference TRBV5-1 and TRBJ2-5 gives the whole variable domain KAGVTQTPRYLIKTRGQQVTLSCSPISGHRSVSWYQQTPGQGLQFLFEYFSETQRNKGNFPGRFSGRQFSNSRSEMNVSTLELGDSALYLCASSSDTQETQYFGPGTRLLVL.

This sequence joins TRBV10-3 and TRBJ2-1; tentatively, D is TRBD2 (6 bases). Trimming cost V 8 bases and J 0 bases, with 11 bases left between them. Germline V CDR1 and CDR2: ENHRY, SYGVKD. This CDR3 is 14 amino acids long. This CDR3 reads CAIGGVGSYNEQFF. DNA of the CDR3: TGTGCCATCGGAGGGGTAGGCTCCTACAATGAGCAGTTCTTC.

The chain combines TRBV6-4 with TRBJ1-4, with D perhaps matching TRBD1 (6 bases). The CDR3 contains 14 residues. Trimming removed 5 bases at V and 0 bases at J, with 7 bases between. Germline CDR1 reads MRHNA; CDR2 reads SNTAGT. CDR3 sequence reads: CASSWTATNEKLFF. The CDR3 nucleotides are TGTGCCAGCAGTTGGACAGCAACTAATGAAAAACTGTTTTTT.